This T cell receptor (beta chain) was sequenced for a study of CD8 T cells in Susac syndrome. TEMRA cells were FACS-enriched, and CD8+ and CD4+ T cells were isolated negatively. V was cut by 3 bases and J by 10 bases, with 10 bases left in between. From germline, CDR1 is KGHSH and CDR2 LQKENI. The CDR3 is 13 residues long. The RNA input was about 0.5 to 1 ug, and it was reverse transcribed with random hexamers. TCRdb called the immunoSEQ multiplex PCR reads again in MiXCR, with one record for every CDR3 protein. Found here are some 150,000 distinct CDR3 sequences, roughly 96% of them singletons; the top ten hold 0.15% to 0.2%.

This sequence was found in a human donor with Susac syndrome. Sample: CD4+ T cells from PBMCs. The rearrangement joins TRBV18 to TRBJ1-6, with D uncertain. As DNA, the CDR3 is TGTGCCAGCTCACCGGGCACAAAGTCACCCCTCCACTTT. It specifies CASSPGTKSPLHF.